This T cell receptor beta chain is from a study of blood T cell repertoires in COVID-19. The germline V and J ends were trimmed by 4 bases and 7 bases, with 16 bases remaining between them. The germline V gene encodes CDR1 SQVTM and CDR2 ANQGSEA. The CDR3 sequence is 13 residues long. Authors' data handling: Reference gene primers were amplified, and this amplification served to estimate nucleated cell counts. Sequencing used immunoSEQ multiplex PCR; TCRdb keeps in-frame clones, though not all of them. For V, J and clone size, that table is used; D and trimming come from the DNA. The sample consists of 250,000 to 350,000 clones, around 87% of them appearing once.

This receptor was identified in a woman in her twenties or thirties who had recovered from COVID-19. The chain carries TRBV29-1 and TRBJ1-2; a weak D match, TRBD1 (5 bases). The sample comprised PBMCs or T cells enriched from blood (not recorded which). The CDR3 DNA sequence: TGCAGCGTTGTACAGGAGGGGTATGGTGGCTACACCTTC. Protein: CSVVQEGYGGYTF.